Listed below are T cell receptor beta chains from one sample, sequenced in a study of T-cell memory formation after mild COVID-19. TCRdb reanalysed the 5' RACE reads using MiXCR and keeps one entry per CDR3 protein. The data contain approximately 260,000 distinct CDR3 sequences, 15% to 20% of them singletons. Material: PBMCs or a T cell subset sorted from them (not recorded which). These receptor sequences come from a man aged 18 to 30 who had mild COVID-19 (a few samples of this study predate the infection). Cell type and time point are not known. The CDR3 runs from the conserved cysteine through the conserved F or W. Fields, in order: D gene, clone size, V gene, J gene, CDR3 DNA, CDR3 protein. D genes are given only for firm matches. Not all rows give a size; the values are once, few, many and, for expanded clones, a class.

-	many	TRBV20-1	TRBJ1-2	TGCAGTGCTCCAGATAACTATGGCTACACCTTC	CSAPDNYGYTF
-	few	TRBV12-3/TRBV12-4	TRBJ2-2	TGTGCCAGCAGTTTAGACTTGGACCGACACACCGGGGAGCTGTTTTTT	CASSLDLDRHTGELFF
-	-	TRBV28	TRBJ1-1	TGTGCCACGGGCCCCCCCCCAATAGCTTTCTTT	CATGPPPIAFF
-	-	TRBV12-3/TRBV12-4	TRBJ2-2	TGTGCCAGCAGAACGAACACCGGGGAGCTGTTTTTT	CASRTNTGELFF
TRBD2	-	TRBV10-1	TRBJ2-1	TGCGCCAGCAGTGAGGCTTCTAGCGGGGGGCAGGATGAGCAGTTCTTC	CASSEASSGGQDEQFF
-	-	TRBV7-2	TRBJ2-1	TGTGCCAGCAGCTCGCAGGGCTCTGTTAACAATGAGCAGTTCTTC	CASSSQGSVNNEQFF
-	many	TRBV4-3	TRBJ1-4	TGCGCCAGCAGCCAAGACTGGGGGAATAATGAAAAACTGTTTTTT	CASSQDWGNNEKLFF
TRBD2	few	TRBV7-2	TRBJ2-2	TGTGCCAGCACCTCGCCCGGTGGGACTAGCGGGGGGGCCCGGGAGCTGTTTTTT	CASTSPGGTSGGARELFF
-	few	TRBV6-6	TRBJ1-4	TGTGCCAGCAGTTACTCAGCCGGGCCGGGGAAAAAACTGTTTTTT	CASSYSAGPGKKLFF
-	few	TRBV4-2	TRBJ2-3	TGTGCCAGCAGCCTTCGGTCCTTCGCCGGGACAGATACGCAGTATTTT	CASSLRSFAGTDTQYF
TRBD2	few	TRBV9	TRBJ2-2	TGTGCCAGCAGCGCCCGGACTAGCGGGGGGGCCACACCCGGGGAGCTGTTTTTT	CASSARTSGGATPGELFF